The sequence of this TCR beta chain was determined in a study of a mutant IDH1 vaccine in newly diagnosed glioma. Background on the study: Patients, over weeks 1, 3, 5, 7, 11, 15, 19 and 23, received a total of eight vaccinations. An approximately 62% male, around 40% female split and a mean age of approximately 38 years characterized treated patients.

Findings and caveats of the study: There were vaccine-induced immune responses in roughly 92% of the patients.

Time point in this sample: week 5, during vaccination. Doses of 300 ug of mutant IDH1 20-mer peptide were given with topical imiquimod. This clone appeared a few times. Its antigen remains unknown. Clones were sequenced by immunoSEQ multiplex PCR, and TCRdb holds only the in-frame ones, with some missing. This table has roughly 34,000 clones, about three fifths appearing once. Source: PBMCs, taken from a glioma patient whose treatment included an IDH1 peptide vaccine. This clonotype was obtained from a woman between 18 and 29 years old with glioma.

CDR3 sequence: CASSERAGWVNQPQHF. The CDR3 DNA is TGTGCCAGCAGTGAAAGGGCAGGGTGGGTGAATCAGCCCCAGCATTTT. The V call is TRBV2, the J call TRBJ1-5, with D tentatively TRBD1 (5 bases). Trimming removed 2 bases at V and 4 bases at J, with 15 bases between. This CDR3 is 16 amino acids long. Germline CDR1 reads SNHLY; CDR2 reads FYNNEI.